The 28 T cell receptor beta chains presented below share a single source sample, sequenced in a study of cytomegalovirus exposure and HLA in healthy donors listed by TCRdb under 2017. Receptors were amplified or captured by the immunoSEQ multiplex PCR assay. The multiplex PCR relied on a mix of 60 forward primers for TCR Vbeta segments and 13 reverse primers for TCR Jbeta segments. TCRdb stores this immuneACCESS table with in-frame sequences only. Part of the clones is absent; in the studies checked, under half of the shortfall reflects unresolved V genes, and no reason is known for the rest. In all, the sample holds 150,000 to 190,000 clones, and around 82% of those were seen once. The top ten clonotypes cover under 8% of the sample. The sample taken for sequencing was PBMCs. These receptors came from a woman between 50 and 59 years old in good health and CMV-seropositive.

The gene calls are TRBV19 and TRBJ1-4; no clear D gene. Germline V gene lookup returns CDR1 LNHDA and CDR2 SQIVND (reference sequence). Trimming took 2 bases from V and 4 from J, leaving 14 bases between them. CDR3 size: 16 residues. The CDR3 DNA reads as TGTGCCAGTAGTATAAGGCACAGTCAGAATAATGAAAAACTGTTTTTT. As protein: CASSIRHSQNNEKLFF. Supplemented by reference TRBV19 and TRBJ1-4, the full variable domain reads DGGITQSPKYLFRKEGQNVTLSCEQNLNHDAMYWYRQDPGQGLRLIYYSQIVNDFQKGDIAEGYSVSREKKESFPLTVTSAQKNPTAFYLCASSIRHSQNNEKLFFGSGTQLSVL.

V gene TRBV7-2 combines with J gene TRBJ2-6, with D tentatively TRBD2 (5 bases). Looked up from germline, CDR1 is SGHTA and CDR2 is FQGNSA. V lost 2 bases and J lost 2, with 16 bases in between. This CDR3 contains 18 residues. CDR3 loop: CASSLTLSPGTGANVLTF. The CDR3 DNA reads as TGTGCCAGCAGCTTAACCCTCTCCCCGGGGACTGGGGCCAACGTCCTGACTTTC. Full variable domain (remainder filled in from reference TRBV7-2 and TRBJ2-6): GAGVSQSPSNKVTEKGKDVELRCDPISGHTALYWYRQSLGQGLEFLIYFQGNSAPDKSGLPSDRFSAERTGGSVSTLTIQRTQQEDSAVYLCASSLTLSPGTGANVLTFGAGSRLTVL.

V usage is TRBV25-1 and J usage is TRBJ1-1, with 7 bases that match TRBD1. The CDR3 runs 15 residues. V lost 6 bases, J lost 4 bases, and 11 bases stayed unmatched. The germline V gene has CDR1 MGHDK and CDR2 SYGVNS. This chain's CDR3 is CASRISTGRGTEAFF. The CDR3 DNA is TGTGCCAGCAGGATTTCGACAGGGCGAGGCACTGAAGCTTTCTTT.

The rearrangement uses TRBV6-6 and TRBJ1-5; 8 nucleotides align to TRBD1. The V and J ends lost 0 bases and 7 bases, in that order; junction bases with no gene match: 5. The CDR3 runs to 15 residues. Germline V gene lookup returns CDR1 MNHNY and CDR2 SVGAGI (reference sequence). CDR3 loop: CASSYSTGVGQPQHF. CDR3 DNA sequence: TGTGCCAGCAGTTACTCGACAGGGGTGGGGCAGCCCCAGCATTTT.

Details on this clone: Other DNA sequences in the same sample also yield this CDR3. The V call is TRBV5-1, the J call TRBJ2-3; no clear D gene. Germline CDR1 reads SGHRS; CDR2 reads YFSETQ. This CDR3 has 12 residues. V dropped 0 bases and J dropped 6 bases, with 5 bases sitting between them. CDR3 region: CASSLDGDTQYF. The DNA of the CDR3 is TGCGCCAGCAGCTTGGATGGCGATACGCAGTATTTT. Using reference TRBV5-1 and TRBJ2-3 for the parts outside the CDR3, the full variable domain is KAGVTQTPRYLIKTRGQQVTLSCSPISGHRSVSWYQQTPGQGLQFLFEYFSETQRNKGNFPGRFSGRQFSNSRSEMNVSTLELGDSALYLCASSLDGDTQYFGPGTRLTVL.

This clone was detected a few times. The V call is TRBV5-1, the J call TRBJ2-3; 9 bases align to TRBD1. Germline V gives CDR1 SGHRS, CDR2 YFSETQ. CDR3 size: 14 residues. V trimming: 5 bases; J trimming: 6 bases; junction bases outside the gene matches: 7. This CDR3 reads CASRDTGGADTQYF. In DNA, the CDR3 is TGCGCCAGCAGGGATACAGGGGGCGCGGATACGCAGTATTTT.

The chain recombines TRBV6-5 with TRBJ2-5; a weak D match, TRBD2 (5 bases). The V end was cut by 2 bases, the J end by 1 base, with 8 bases between. This CDR3 has 14 amino acids. Germline V gives CDR1 MNHEY, CDR2 SVGAGI. CDR3 sequence: CASSYPGIQETQYF. The CDR3 DNA follows: TGTGCCAGCAGTTACCCCGGGATCCAAGAGACCCAGTACTTC.

The chain is built from TRBV7-3 and TRBJ2-3; 7 nucleotides line up with TRBD2. The CDR3 runs 14 residues. Germline loops: CDR1 SGHTA, CDR2 FQGTGA. The V and J ends lost 2 bases and 4 bases, in that order; junction bases with no gene match: 3. CDR3 DNA: TGTGCCAGCAGCTTATTGGGGGGGGCAGATACGCAGTATTTT. It encodes CASSLLGGADTQYF.

V usage is TRBV29-1 and J usage is TRBJ1-2, with D possibly being TRBD1 (5 bases). The ends were cut back, 0 bases at V and 2 bases at J, with 13 bases in the middle. This CDR3 spans 15 amino acids. In germline, CDR1 is SQVTM, CDR2 ANQGSEA. CDR3 amino acids: CSVEDSGTANYGYTF. The CDR3 DNA is TGCAGCGTTGAAGATAGCGGGACGGCCAACTATGGCTACACCTTC.

The gene calls are TRBV28 and TRBJ1-6, with no clear D. Trimming removed 4 bases at V and 7 bases at J, with 2 bases between. This CDR3 comprises 11 residues. The germline V gene encodes CDR1 MDHEN and CDR2 SYDVKM. DNA for the CDR3: TGTGCCAGCAGTTCAAATTCACCCCTCCACTTT. It specifies CASSSNSPLHF.

This rearrangement joins TRBV7-9 to TRBJ2-2; 13 positions match TRBD2. V trimming: 5 bases; J trimming: 0 bases; junction bases outside the gene matches: 6. The CDR3 loop spans 18 amino acids. The germline CDR1 and CDR2 sequences are SEHNR and FQNEAQ (reference sequence). CDR3 residues: CASSTGTSGATNTGELFF. CDR3 DNA: TGTGCCAGCAGCACTGGGACTAGCGGGGCGACGAACACCGGGGAGCTGTTTTTT.

V usage is TRBV6-1 and J usage is TRBJ2-4, with TRBD2 matching over 9 bases. Germline CDR1 MNHNS, CDR2 SASEGT. The CDR3 sequence is 18 residues long. The V gene end was trimmed by 2 bases and the J gene end by 0 bases; junction bases not matched to a gene: 8. The CDR3 nucleotides are TGTGCCAGCAGTGAATCTGCGGGGGGGTCCGAAGCCAAAAACATTCAGTACTTC. This sequence encodes CASSESAGGSEAKNIQYF.

The rearrangement links TRBV2 to TRBJ1-2; a weak D match, TRBD1 (5 bases). V gave up 6 bases and J gave up 5 bases, with 13 bases separating them. Germline-derived CDR1 and CDR2 are SNHLY and FYNNEI. The CDR3 contains 13 residues. The chain's CDR3 is CASSPRVGYGYTF. CDR3 bases: TGTGCCAGCAGCCCCAGGGTCGGGTATGGCTACACCTTC.

The J gene is TRBJ2-1, the V gene TRBV27, with TRBD2 identical over 11 bases. Per the germline V gene, CDR1 is MNHEY and CDR2 is SMNVEV (reference sequence). This CDR3 has 15 residues. Trimming took 5 bases from V and 6 from J; bases not matched to a gene: 6. The CDR3 loop reads CASSPVAGGRNEQFF. The CDR3 DNA sequence: TGTGCCAGCAGTCCGGTAGCGGGGGGGCGCAATGAGCAGTTCTTC.

The V call is TRBV13, the J call TRBJ2-7; tentatively, D is TRBD1 (6 bases). The germline gives CDR1 PRHDT, CDR2 FYEKMQ (reference sequence). The CDR3 sequence is 14 residues long. Deletions cut 6 bases from V and 0 bases from J, with 12 bases between. CDR3 in amino acids: CASRVGTSSYEQYF. As DNA, the CDR3 is TGTGCCAGCAGAGTGGGGACAAGCTCCTACGAGCAGTACTTC. The variable domain in full, with the rest retrieved from reference TRBV13 and TRBJ2-7, is AAGVIQSPRHLIKEKRETATLKCYPIPRHDTVYWYQQGPGQDPQFLISFYEKMQSDKGSIPDRFSAQQFSDYHSELNMSSLELGDSALYFCASRVGTSSYEQYFGPGTRLTVT.

The chain employs TRBV18 and TRBJ2-2, with 7 bases lining up with TRBD1. Germline V gives CDR1 KGHSH, CDR2 LQKENI. The CDR3 has 16 amino acids. V shed 3 bases, J shed 4 bases, and the junction held 8 bases outside the gene matches. The CDR3 region has the DNA TGTGCCAGCTCACCTCAACAGGGGCGTAGCACCGGGGAGCTGTTTTTT. Encoded protein: CASSPQQGRSTGELFF.

This chain joins TRBV25-1 and TRBJ1-6; D unclear. V lost 8 bases to trimming and J lost 4 bases, with 9 bases between them. This CDR3 is 13 amino acids long. CDR1 is MGHDK and CDR2 is SYGVNS in the germline V gene. Here the CDR3 DNA reads TGTGCCAGCGCTCTTGCGTATAATTCACCCCTCCACTTT. Its translation is CASALAYNSPLHF.

The CDR3 here is CASSLGGGAGEQFF. Written as DNA, the CDR3 is TGTGCCAGCAGTTTAGGCGGGGGGGCAGGAGAGCAGTTCTTC. The chain uses TRBV27 and TRBJ2-1; 9 bases are a match to TRBD2. V shed 2 bases, J shed 10 bases, and the junction held 6 bases outside the gene matches. CDR1 and CDR2 (germline): MNHEY, SMNVEV (reference sequence). The CDR3 runs to 14 residues.

The V and J genes are TRBV5-1 and TRBJ2-4, with 8 bases aligning to TRBD1. The CDR3 runs to 19 residues. V shed 0 bases and J 0 bases; nucleotides not matched to a gene: 11. The germline gives CDR1 SGHRS, CDR2 YFSETQ. The CDR3 spells CASSLAGTGRTLAKNIQYF. The DNA for the CDR3 is TGCGCCAGCAGCTTGGCGGGGACAGGTAGAACTCTAGCCAAAAACATTCAGTACTTC.

V is TRBV7-2 and J is TRBJ2-1; D may be TRBD2 (7 bases). Trimming took 7 bases from V and 9 from J, leaving 22 bases between them. Germline-derived CDR1 and CDR2 are SGHTA and FQGNSA. This CDR3 has 15 residues. In DNA, the CDR3 is TGTGCCAGCACCAGGGGAGGGGGGGCCAATGGTGAGCAGTTCTTC. It specifies CASTRGGGANGEQFF.

The chain joins TRBV5-1 to TRBJ1-2; no clear D. V shed 4 bases and J shed 1 base, with 5 bases lying between them. This CDR3 has 12 amino acids. From germline, CDR1 is SGHRS and CDR2 YFSETQ. The CDR3 coding sequence is TGCGCCAGCAGCGTCGGTAACTATGGCTACACCTTC. Translating it yields CASSVGNYGYTF. Full variable domain (remainder filled in from reference TRBV5-1 and TRBJ1-2): KAGVTQTPRYLIKTRGQQVTLSCSPISGHRSVSWYQQTPGQGLQFLFEYFSETQRNKGNFPGRFSGRQFSNSRSEMNVSTLELGDSALYLCASSVGNYGYTFGSGTRLTVV.

V usage is TRBV19 and J usage is TRBJ2-1, with D possibly being TRBD2 (5 bases). CDR1 is LNHDA and CDR2 is SQIVND in the germline V gene (reference sequence). The CDR3 totals 14 residues. V was clipped by 4 bases and J by 0 bases, with 7 bases between them. CDR3 sequence (DNA): TGTGCCAGTAGTAATGACTACTCCTACAATGAGCAGTTCTTC. Amino acid sequence: CASSNDYSYNEQFF.

This clone was counted once. CDR3 loop: CASSHQGSPLHF. The CDR3 DNA follows: TGTGCCAGCAGTCATCAGGGTTCACCCCTCCACTTT. The chain joins TRBV7-9 to TRBJ1-6, with TRBD1 as a possible D gene (5 bases). The V and J ends lost 6 bases and 9 bases respectively, with 9 bases between them. Germline lookup yields CDR1 SEHNR and CDR2 FQNEAQ (reference sequence). CDR3 length equals 12 residues.

The chain couples TRBV19 to TRBJ1-1; 7 bases are shared with TRBD1. Per the germline V gene, CDR1 is LNHDA and CDR2 is SQIVND (reference sequence). J lost 8 bases, V lost 4 bases, and 1 base had no gene match. The CDR3 runs 11 residues. CDR3: CASSTGQEAFF. CDR3 bases: TGTGCCAGTAGTACGGGACAGGAAGCTTTCTTT.

In the case of this clone: The same CDR3 arises from other DNA sequences in this sample as well. This chain links TRBV18 with TRBJ1-1; D remains unclear. The CDR3 sequence is 14 residues long. Germline CDR1 and CDR2: KGHSH and LQKENI. V lost 2 bases and J 0 bases, leaving 7 bases between the germline ends. In nucleotides, the CDR3 is TGTGCCAGCTCACCAAGCAGGCTGAACACTGAAGCTTTCTTT. Residues: CASSPSRLNTEAFF.

In its sample, this clone was seen a few times. The chain has TRBV23-1 and TRBJ2-7; 7 bases agree with TRBD1. TRBV23-1 is labeled an ORF, and its function is uncertain. The V and J ends lost 8 bases and 0 bases, in that order; junction bases with no gene match: 10. The CDR3 is 15 amino acids. The CDR3 DNA follows: TGCGCCAGCGGACAACAGGGGACCCCCTCCTACGAGCAGTACTTC. Protein: CASGQQGTPSYEQYF.

The chain joins TRBV27 to TRBJ1-2; 8 nucleotides line up with TRBD1. The germline CDR1 and CDR2 sequences are MNHEY and SMNVEV (reference sequence). The V segment lost 6 bases and the J segment 3 bases; nucleotides outside the gene matches: 3. The CDR3 length is 13 residues. CDR3 DNA sequence: TGTGCCAGCAGGCCGACAGGGGACTATGGCTACACCTTC. It encodes CASRPTGDYGYTF.

This chain links TRBV13 with TRBJ2-7; D remains unclear. The CDR3 extends over 14 amino acids. V gave up 2 bases and J gave up 1 base, with 9 bases separating them. Germline V gene lookup returns CDR1 PRHDT and CDR2 FYEKMQ (reference sequence). CDR3 in DNA: TGTGCCAGCAGCTTAATTTCAGGTTCCTACGAGCAGTACTTC. Translation gives CASSLISGSYEQYF.